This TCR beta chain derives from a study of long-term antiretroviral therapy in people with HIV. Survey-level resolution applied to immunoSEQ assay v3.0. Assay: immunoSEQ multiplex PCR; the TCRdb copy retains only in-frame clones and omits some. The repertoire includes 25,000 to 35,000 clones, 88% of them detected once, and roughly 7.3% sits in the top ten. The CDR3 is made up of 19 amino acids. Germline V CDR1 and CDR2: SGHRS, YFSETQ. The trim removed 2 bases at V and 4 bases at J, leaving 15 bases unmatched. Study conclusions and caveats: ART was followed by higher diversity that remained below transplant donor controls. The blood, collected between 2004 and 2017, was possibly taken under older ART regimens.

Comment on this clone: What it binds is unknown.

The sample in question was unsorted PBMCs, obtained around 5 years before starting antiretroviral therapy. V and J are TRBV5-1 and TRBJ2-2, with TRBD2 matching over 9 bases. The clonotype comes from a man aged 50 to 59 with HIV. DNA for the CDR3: TGCGCCAGCAGCTTCATGTCTAGCGGGACCTCGGGGAGCACCGGGGAGCTGTTTTTT. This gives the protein CASSFMSSGTSGSTGELFF.